Each of the 11 T cell receptor beta chains below was sequenced from the same sample in a study of CD4+ T cells in melanoma. This table comes from immunoSEQ multiplex PCR, and its TCRdb copy is limited to in-frame clones, with some not included. Of roughly 15,000 clones listed, around 68% are singletons. Material for sequencing was cells from a culture (not recorded whether cultured in vitro). The source of these receptors is a human donor with melanoma.

This clone has more than one count but fewer than ten. The rearrangement links TRBV2 to TRBJ1-6; D not resolved. V dropped 5 bases and J dropped 13 bases, with 15 bases sitting between them. CDR3 length equals 13 residues. The germline V gene encodes CDR1 SNHLY and CDR2 FYNNEI. CDR3 DNA: TGTGCCAGCAGTTCGGCCCTCGGGTTCCCCCTCCACTTT. Translation gives CASSSALGFPLHF.

This chain joins TRBV5-1 and TRBJ1-1; 8 bases are shared with TRBD1. The V segment lost 0 bases and the J segment 2 bases; nucleotides outside the gene matches: 6. CDR1 and CDR2 from the germline V gene are SGHRS and YFSETQ. The CDR3 loop spans 16 amino acids. The CDR3 DNA follows: TGCGCCAGCAGCTTGGGGGCCCAGGGGGCCAACACTGAAGCTTTCTTT. Its translation: CASSLGAQGANTEAFF.

The CDR3 sequence: CASSLTQGAFGYTF. Here the CDR3 DNA reads TGTGCCAGCAGCTTAACACAGGGGGCTTTTGGCTACACCTTC. The J gene is TRBJ1-2, the V gene TRBV7-2, with 9 bases fitting TRBD1. J lost 7 bases, V lost 2 bases, and 5 bases had no gene match. The CDR3 is made up of 14 amino acids. Germline V lookup: CDR1 SGHTA, CDR2 FQGNSA.

V gene TRBV4-1 combines with J gene TRBJ1-2, with 8 bases matching TRBD1. The germline gives CDR1 MGHRA, CDR2 YSYEKL. The V gene end was trimmed by 0 bases and the J gene end by 4 bases; junction bases not matched to a gene: 10. The length of the CDR3 is 17 residues. The CDR3 loop reads CASSQDIIRGPGYGYTF. The DNA for the CDR3 is TGCGCCAGCAGCCAAGATATCATCAGGGGGCCGGGCTATGGCTACACCTTC.

The chain carries TRBV7-9 and TRBJ1-5; TRBD1 agrees at 7 bases. Germline V CDR1 and CDR2: SEHNR, FQNEAQ (reference sequence). The CDR3 loop spans 14 amino acids. Trimming took 5 bases from V and 3 from J; bases not matched to a gene: 4. The CDR3 protein is CASSRQGDNQPQHF. The DNA of the CDR3 is TGTGCCAGCAGCAGACAGGGAGACAATCAGCCCCAGCATTTT.

The chain has TRBV11-2 and TRBJ2-3, with TRBD2 matching over 12 bases. Per germline, CDR1 SGHAT and CDR2 FQNNGV. The CDR3 is 16 amino acids. The J segment lost 10 bases and the V segment lost 6 bases, leaving 14 bases of the junction unmatched. CDR3 nucleotide sequence: TGTGCCAGCAGAGGACTAGCGGGGCCCGGGGCCCTGGCGCAGTATTTT. It encodes CASRGLAGPGALAQYF.

The chain links TRBV29-1 to TRBJ2-5; 12 bases align to TRBD2. V was pared by 7 bases and J by 4 bases, with 4 bases of the junction left unmatched. Germline V gene lookup returns CDR1 SQVTM and CDR2 ANQGSEA. The CDR3 loop spans 13 amino acids. The CDR3 DNA sequence: TGCAGCGCTGTGACTAGCGGGGGAGAGACCCAGTACTTC. It translates to CSAVTSGGETQYF.

The CDR3 bases are TGTGCCAGCAGCTTATGGGGGACAGAAGAGACCCAGTACTTC. Protein product: CASSLWGTEETQYF. The chain recombines TRBV5-6 with TRBJ2-5, with 7 nucleotides matching TRBD1. The V and J ends lost 2 bases and 3 bases, in that order; junction bases with no gene match: 4. The CDR3 loop spans 14 amino acids. Germline CDR1 SGHDT, CDR2 YYEEEE.

The CDR3 DNA sequence: TGCGCCAGCAGTGGGGGCGACAGAAGCACAGATACGCAGTATTTT. It is translated as CASSGGDRSTDTQYF. The rearrangement joins TRBV10-1 to TRBJ2-3, with D possibly matching TRBD1 (5 bases). Trimming left V 4 bases short and J 0 bases short, with 11 bases between. Looked up from germline, CDR1 is WNHNN and CDR2 is SYGVQD (reference sequence). This CDR3 is 15 amino acids long.

The chain combines TRBV6-6 with TRBJ1-2; D is perhaps TRBD1 (6 bases). The CDR3 is made up of 16 amino acids. Germline V gene sequence: CDR1 MNHNY, CDR2 SVGAGI (reference sequence). Trimming cost V 0 bases and J 2 bases, with 13 bases left between them. The CDR3 is CASSYSSAGVNYGYTF. The CDR3 DNA sequence: TGTGCCAGCAGTTACTCCAGCGCAGGGGTGAACTATGGCTACACCTTC.

J is TRBJ2-3 and V is TRBV6-1; 8 bases agree with TRBD1. Trimming took 6 bases from V and 4 from J; bases not matched to a gene: 9. CDR1 is MNHNS, CDR2 SASEGT, per germline. The CDR3 consists of 15 residues. DNA for the CDR3: TGTGCCAGCAGGTTCCCCAGGGGGCAGTCAGATACGCAGTATTTT. Translating gives CASRFPRGQSDTQYF.